The source of this T cell receptor (beta chain) is a study of shared clonotypes between healthy human individuals. CDR1 LNHDA and CDR2 SQIVND come from the germline V gene (reference sequence). The junction had 1 base not matched to a gene; V was cut back by 3 bases and J by 2 bases. The CDR3 runs 14 residues. This clone was seen only a few times. Its antigen is currently unknown. Other DNA sequences within the sample encode an identical CDR3. Study results and limitations: Only blood was sampled, and tissue TCR repertoires likely differ from blood ones.

Only in-frame clones appear in the TCRdb table, and some are missing; sequencing was by immunoSEQ multiplex PCR. The sample lists around 2.1 million clones; 93% were seen once. Selected positively for CCR7 and CD45RO-negative, naive CD8 cells excluded terminally differentiated effector memory CD45RA+ cells. Each donor was a Caucasian adult residing in Nashville, Tennessee. The sequenced sample consisted of naive CD8+ T cells from PBMCs. The chain is built from TRBV19 and TRBJ2-7; 10 bases align to TRBD1. The TCR sequence derives from a man between 18 and 35 years old in good health. Some clones in this sample may be carry-over from other donors' samples. In nucleotides, the CDR3 is TGTGCCAGTAGTATCGGGACAGGGGCCTACGAGCAGTACTTC. It yields the protein CASSIGTGAYEQYF.